This TCR beta chain was identified during a study of T cell responses to AZD1222 COVID-19 vaccine. A word on this clone: Its antigen is not known.

Study-level results: Spike was spanned by vaccine-associated CD4 TCRs, which were dominant at 160-218 and 743-854.

Sequencing used immunoSEQ multiplex PCR; TCRdb keeps in-frame clones, though not all of them. This sample yields tens of thousands of clones, of which more than 75% are seen a single time; around 3% belongs to the top ten. Germline V gene sequence: CDR1 SGHNT, CDR2 YYREEE (reference sequence). V was pared by 1 base and J by 0 bases, with 7 bases between. The CDR3 contains 14 residues. This specimen was peripheral blood, taken on day 0 of AZD1222 vaccination. The sequence derives from an adult in good health. The chain is built from TRBV5-4 and TRBJ1-1; possible D gene TRBD1, 5 bases. The CDR3 region is CASSLQGVNTEAFF. The CDR3 DNA reads TGTGCCAGCAGCTTGCAGGGAGTGAACACTGAAGCTTTCTTT.